These 10 T cell receptor beta chains were all obtained from the same sample, sequenced in a study of blood T cell repertoires in COVID-19. Assay: immunoSEQ multiplex PCR; the TCRdb copy retains only in-frame clones and omits some. The top ten clones hold 4% to 5.5% of a sample with around 110,000 clones, around 83% of them seen once. What was sequenced was peripheral blood. These receptors were collected from a man in his 70s with acute or convalescent COVID-19.

The CDR3 nucleotides are TGTGCCAGCAGCGCCCTCAGGGGCGAGCAGTACTTC. This encodes CASSALRGEQYF. The genes are TRBV7-8 and TRBJ2-7, with D maybe TRBD1 (6 bases). With 5 bases removed from V and 6 bases from J, the gap between germline ends came to 11 bases. Germline V gene sequence: CDR1 SGHVS, CDR2 FQNEAQ. The CDR3 totals 12 residues.

The J gene is TRBJ1-2, the V gene TRBV6-5; 8 positions match TRBD1. This CDR3 spans 14 amino acids. Germline V gives CDR1 MNHEY, CDR2 SVGAGI. V shed 6 bases and J 2 bases; nucleotides not matched to a gene: 5. CDR3 sequence: CASSDRGSNYGYTF. The CDR3 nucleotides are TGTGCCAGCAGCGACAGGGGATCAAACTATGGCTACACCTTC.

This sequence joins TRBV18 and TRBJ2-7; 8 bases are shared with TRBD1. CDR1 and CDR2 from the germline V gene are KGHSH and LQKENI. V was pared by 1 base and J by 5 bases, with 7 bases of the junction left unmatched. The CDR3 runs 15 residues. The CDR3 sequence: CASSPLAGGQDEQYF. The CDR3 nucleotides are TGTGCCAGCTCACCACTGGCAGGGGGCCAGGACGAGCAGTACTTC.

This clone was seen a handful of times. The rearrangement links TRBV6-5 to TRBJ2-1, with TRBD2 matching over 8 bases. The V gene end was trimmed by 2 bases and the J gene end by 6 bases; junction bases not matched to a gene: 6. This CDR3 contains 15 residues. The germline gives CDR1 MNHEY, CDR2 SVGAGI. The CDR3 spells CASSYALLAANEQFF. In DNA, the CDR3 is TGTGCCAGCAGTTACGCGTTACTAGCGGCCAATGAGCAGTTCTTC.

V gene TRBV10-2 combines with J gene TRBJ1-1; possibly TRBD1 for D (5 bases). Deletions cut 1 base from V and 1 base from J, with 7 bases between. Germline V gene lookup returns CDR1 WSHSY and CDR2 SAAADI. This CDR3 contains 14 residues. The CDR3 is CASSEYRSNTEAFF. In nucleotides, the CDR3 is TGCGCCAGCAGTGAGTACAGGTCGAACACTGAAGCTTTCTTT.

The chain employs TRBV27 and TRBJ1-6; D remains unclear. This CDR3 is built from 13 residues. Germline V gene sequence: CDR1 MNHEY, CDR2 SMNVEV (reference sequence). V was clipped by 7 bases and J by 8 bases, with 12 bases between them. The CDR3 bases are TGTGCCAGCACCCAGTCGACTTATTCACCCCTCCACTTT. Amino acids: CASTQSTYSPLHF.

V and J are TRBV3-1 (or the pseudogene TRBV3-2) and TRBJ2-1, with 9 bases fitting TRBD1. The trim removed 4 bases at V and 7 bases at J, leaving 11 bases unmatched. The CDR3 spans 16 residues. Looked up from germline, CDR1 is LGHDT and CDR2 is YNNKEL (reference sequence). The CDR3, as DNA: TGTGCCAGCAGCCTTTCCGGGACAGGGCTGGGGAATGAGCAGTTCTTC. Translated: CASSLSGTGLGNEQFF.

The V gene is TRBV3-1 (or the pseudogene TRBV3-2), the J gene TRBJ2-2; 11 nucleotides align to TRBD2. Germline CDR1 reads LGHDT; CDR2 reads YNNKEL (reference sequence). The CDR3 loop spans 18 amino acids. V was pared by 4 bases and J by 1 base, with 8 bases of the junction left unmatched. This CDR3 reads CASSRNPGLAVNTGELFF. The CDR3 DNA reads as TGTGCCAGCAGCCGGAATCCGGGACTAGCGGTGAACACCGGGGAGCTGTTTTTT.

This chain connects TRBV3-1 (or the pseudogene TRBV3-2) to TRBJ1-5; a possible D gene is TRBD1 (5 bases). This CDR3 spans 17 amino acids. With 5 bases removed from V and 7 bases from J, the gap between germline ends came to 24 bases. CDR1 and CDR2 from the germline V gene are LGHDT and YNNKEL (reference sequence). The CDR3 bases are TGTGCCAGCAGCTCGTCCGGGGGGAGGGGAGTTGGACAGCCCCAGCATTTT. It yields the protein CASSSSGGRGVGQPQHF.

This clone was detected many times. This chain links TRBV5-1 with TRBJ1-5; 8 positions match TRBD1. The CDR3 loop spans 14 amino acids. In germline, CDR1 is SGHRS, CDR2 YFSETQ. Trimming took 5 bases from V and 9 from J; bases not matched to a gene: 10. The CDR3 DNA reads as TGCGCCAGCAGTCCCGGACAGGGCGAGGGGCCCCAGCATTTT. Its protein product is CASSPGQGEGPQHF. Drawing the rest from reference TRBV5-1 and TRBJ1-5, the complete variable domain is KAGVTQTPRYLIKTRGQQVTLSCSPISGHRSVSWYQQTPGQGLQFLFEYFSETQRNKGNFPGRFSGRQFSNSRSEMNVSTLELGDSALYLCASSPGQGEGPQHFGDGTRLSIL.